This T cell receptor beta chain was recorded in a study of blood T cell repertoires in COVID-19. Background on the study: COVID-19 samples collected from the United States, Italy and Spain covered acute and convalescent phases. PBMCs, B-cell-depleted T cells, or T cells were the source of the cDNA or gDNA that made up the material.

With 2 bases removed from V and 2 bases from J, the gap between germline ends came to 7 bases. The CDR3 loop spans 14 amino acids. The V gene's germline CDR1 is KGHSH and CDR2 LQKENI. Original processing methods: Reference gene primers were amplified, and this amplification served to estimate nucleated cell counts. The repertoire was sequenced with immunoSEQ multiplex PCR; TCRdb's copy has only in-frame clones and lacks some. That table furnishes V, J and clone size, whereas the DNA furnished D and trimming. The sample contains hundreds of thousands of clones, over 80% of which appear only once. This TCR came from a woman aged 45-59 years with COVID-19, enrolled during active disease. The sample taken for sequencing was peripheral blood. The chain couples TRBV18 to TRBJ1-5; possible D gene TRBD1, 5 bases. CDR3 loop: CASSPTGGNQPQHF. In nucleotides, the CDR3 is TGTGCCAGCTCACCAACGGGGGGCAATCAGCCCCAGCATTTT.